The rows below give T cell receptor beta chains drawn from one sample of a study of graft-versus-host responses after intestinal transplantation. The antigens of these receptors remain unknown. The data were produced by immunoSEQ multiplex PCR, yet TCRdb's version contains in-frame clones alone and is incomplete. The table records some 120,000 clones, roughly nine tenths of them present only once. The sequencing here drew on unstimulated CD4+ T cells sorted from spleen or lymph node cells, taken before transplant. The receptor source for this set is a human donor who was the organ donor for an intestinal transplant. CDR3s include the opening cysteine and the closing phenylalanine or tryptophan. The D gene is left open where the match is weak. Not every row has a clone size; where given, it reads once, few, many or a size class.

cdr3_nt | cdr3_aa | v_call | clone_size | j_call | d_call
TGTGCCAGCAGCTTAGGGGGGTTAAGCTCCTACAATGAGCAGTTCTTC | CASSLGGLSSYNEQFF | TRBV11-2 | . | TRBJ2-1 | .
TGTGCCAGTAGTATAGCTCCTTTGGGCGGACCTACCTACAATGAGCAGTTCTTC | CASSIAPLGGPTYNEQFF | TRBV19 | . | TRBJ2-1 | .
TGTGCCAGCAGCTTGAAGGCAGGCTACGAGCAGTACTTC | CASSLKAGYEQYF | TRBV5-6 | few | TRBJ2-7 | .
TGTGCCAGCAGTTTCACCGGGACAGGGGCCTACGAGCAGTACTTC | CASSFTGTGAYEQYF | TRBV28 | . | TRBJ2-7 | TRBD1
TGTGCCAGCAGCTTAGTAAGGGGAAGGGGGGAGACCCAGTACTTC | CASSLVRGRGETQYF | TRBV11-2 | . | TRBJ2-5 | .
TGTGCCAGCAGTTACTTCGCGTCGGGAGGCACAGATACGCAGTATTTT | CASSYFASGGTDTQYF | TRBV6-5 | once | TRBJ2-3 | .
TGTGCCAGCAGCTTTGAGCCTAGCGGGGCACTAGCCAAAAACATTCAGTACTTC | CASSFEPSGALAKNIQYF | TRBV12-1 | . | TRBJ2-4 | .
TGTGCCAGCAGTTCGATGGGGCAGGGTGTCGTCCAGCCCCAGCATTTT | CASSSMGQGVVQPQHF | TRBV27 | . | TRBJ1-5 | .
TGTGCCAGTAGACGGGAGTCTATCTCCTACAATGAGCAGTTCTTC | CASRRESISYNEQFF | TRBV19 | . | TRBJ2-1 | .
TGTGCCTGGAACCCCGGCCCCAACTACGAGCAGTACTTC | CAWNPGPNYEQYF | TRBV30 | once | TRBJ2-7 | .
TGTGCCAGCTCACCGGAAGGGCAGGGAAAGCAGTACTTC | CASSPEGQGKQYF | TRBV18 | . | TRBJ2-7 | .
TGTGCCAGCAGCCTAGCGGGAGGAAGATTCAGGGCCCAGTACTTC | CASSLAGGRFRAQYF | TRBV6-1 | few | TRBJ2-5 | TRBD2
TGTGCCAGCAGCCCAGAAATGGGCTCGGACAGGGCTGAAAAACTGTTTTTT | CASSPEMGSDRAEKLFF | TRBV4-2 | . | TRBJ1-4 | TRBD1
TGTGCCAGCAGCTTGGTCCCCTCGAGCTCCTACGAGCAGTACTTC | CASSLVPSSSYEQYF | TRBV5-4 | . | TRBJ2-7 | .
TGTGCCAGCAGCGTAGGGGGGTTGAGCTCCTACAATGAGCAGTTCTTC | CASSVGGLSSYNEQFF | TRBV9 | . | TRBJ2-1 | .
TGTGCCAGTAGTCCCAGGGCATTGGGCACTGAAGCTTTCTTT | CASSPRALGTEAFF | TRBV19 | . | TRBJ1-1 | .
TGTGCCAGCGGAGGGACAGGGCCCTCCTACGAGCAGTACTTC | CASGGTGPSYEQYF | TRBV5-5 | . | TRBJ2-7 | TRBD1
TGTGCCAGCAGCCGGGACAGATACTACCACGAGCAGTACTTC | CASSRDRYYHEQYF | TRBV6-5 | . | TRBJ2-7 | TRBD1
TGTGCCAGCAGCTTAGGGTTAAGTCCCCTCCGAGCCAAAAACATTCAGTACTTC | CASSLGLSPLRAKNIQYF | TRBV7-2 | . | TRBJ2-4 | .
TGCGCCAGCAGCCAACCCCTCGGAGGTCGGGATTCACCCCTCCACTTT | CASSQPLGGRDSPLHF | TRBV4-1 | . | TRBJ1-6 | .
TGTGCCAGCAGCCAAGAGGGGGGACGGGACGAGCAGTACTTC | CASSQEGGRDEQYF | TRBV4-2 | . | TRBJ2-7 | .
TGTGCCAGCAGTTTGCTCCAGGGCACCGGGGAGCTGTTTTTT | CASSLLQGTGELFF | TRBV6-5 | . | TRBJ2-2 | .
TGTGCCAGCAGTATTTCGGTAGGAGGGGTTCCCAGGACCTACGAGCAGTACTTC | CASSISVGGVPRTYEQYF | TRBV27 | . | TRBJ2-7 | .
TGTGCCAGCAGCTTAGCGGGGGGGAGCTCCTACGAGCAGTACTTC | CASSLAGGSSYEQYF | TRBV7-2 | once | TRBJ2-7 | TRBD2
TGTGCCAGCAGCTTAGAGGTACAGGCCCCCTACGAGCAGTACTTC | CASSLEVQAPYEQYF | TRBV11-2 | . | TRBJ2-7 | .
TGTGCCAGTAGTATAGATACGACGGGGGGGCGCCAGCCCCAGCATTTT | CASSIDTTGGRQPQHF | TRBV19 | . | TRBJ1-5 | .
TGTGCCAGTAGTGATAGGTATGGGGACACTGAAGCTTTCTTT | CASSDRYGDTEAFF | TRBV19 | . | TRBJ1-1 | .
TGTGCCAGTAGTATGAGGAGGGACTCTGGAAACACCATATATTTT | CASSMRRDSGNTIYF | TRBV19 | . | TRBJ1-3 | .
TGCGCCAGCAGCCAAGTCGGGGATACGCAGTATTTT | CASSQVGDTQYF | TRBV4-3 | . | TRBJ2-3 | .
TGCGCCAGCAGCCAGAGGGGGACTAGCGGATACAATGAGCAGTTCTTC | CASSQRGTSGYNEQFF | TRBV4-3 | . | TRBJ2-1 | TRBD2
TGCAGCGGACAGGGGTCGGGAGGGACTGAAGCTTTCTTT | CSGQGSGGTEAFF | TRBV29-1 | few | TRBJ1-1 | TRBD1
TGTGCCAGCTCGGTCCTAGCGGGAACCTACAATGAGCAGTTCTTC | CASSVLAGTYNEQFF | TRBV6-1 | . | TRBJ2-1 | TRBD2
TGTGCCAGCAGCTTTAGTACTACCACCTACGAGCAGTACTTC | CASSFSTTTYEQYF | TRBV7-2 | . | TRBJ2-7 | .
TGTGCCAGCAGCTGGGGACGGAACAATGAGCAGTTCTTC | CASSWGRNNEQFF | TRBV11-2 | . | TRBJ2-1 | .
TGTGCCAGCAGCCAAGGCAGGACTAACCATTCACCCCTCCACTTT | CASSQGRTNHSPLHF | TRBV4-2 | . | TRBJ1-6 | .
TGCAGTGCTCAAGGGGGCGAGACCCAGTACTTC | CSAQGGETQYF | TRBV20-1 | . | TRBJ2-5 | TRBD1
TGTGCCAGCAGCCTGGGCAGCGGGAGAGGAGATACGCAGTATTTT | CASSLGSGRGDTQYF | TRBV9 | once | TRBJ2-3 | TRBD2
TGTGCCAGCAGCGTAGCGGCGAGCTCCTACGAGCAGTACTTC | CASSVAASSYEQYF | TRBV9 | . | TRBJ2-7 | .
TGTGCCAGCAGTTACTCCACAGGGTATAATTCACCCCTCCACTTT | CASSYSTGYNSPLHF | TRBV6-6 | . | TRBJ1-6 | .
TGTGCCAGCAGTTTTGGACTAGCGGGACTCAGCACAGATACGCAGTATTTT | CASSFGLAGLSTDTQYF | TRBV27 | . | TRBJ2-3 | TRBD2
TGCAGTGCTAGAGATCCAGGTAAAGCTTTCTTT | CSARDPGKAFF | TRBV20-1 | once | TRBJ1-1 | .
TGTGCCATCAGTGATGGGAAGGGACAAGATACGCAGTATTTT | CAISDGKGQDTQYF | TRBV10-3 | . | TRBJ2-3 | .
TGCGCCAGCAGCCCAACTAGCAGGACCCACAATGAGCAGTTCTTC | CASSPTSRTHNEQFF | TRBV5-1 | . | TRBJ2-1 | .
TGTGCCAGCAGTGAAGAACCTGGGAAAGCGGGAAGCACAGATACGCAGTATTTT | CASSEEPGKAGSTDTQYF | TRBV6-1 | few | TRBJ2-3 | TRBD2
TGTGCCAGCAGCTTTGCGAGCGGATCCGTCACAGATACGCAGTATTTT | CASSFASGSVTDTQYF | TRBV7-9 | . | TRBJ2-3 | .
TGTGCCAGCAGCTTGGGAACTTTGGGGGGAAACACCATATATTTT | CASSLGTLGGNTIYF | TRBV11-2 | . | TRBJ1-3 | .
TGTGCCAGCAGCTCCAGGGGGGGGACAAAAGGGTACGAGCAGTACTTC | CASSSRGGTKGYEQYF | TRBV5-4 | . | TRBJ2-7 | .
TGTGCCAGCAGCTTAGACTCGGGTGGGGGGTTTTACAATGAGCAGTTCTTC | CASSLDSGGGFYNEQFF | TRBV7-2 | . | TRBJ2-1 | .
TGTGCCAGCTCACGTCAGGGGGATGGAAATCAGCCCCAGCATTTT | CASSRQGDGNQPQHF | TRBV18 | . | TRBJ1-5 | TRBD1
TGTGCCAGCTCACCACCGGCTAGCGGGAGAGGGGATGAGCAGTTCTTC | CASSPPASGRGDEQFF | TRBV18 | once | TRBJ2-1 | TRBD2
TGCGCCAGCAGTCAGCATTCTGGAAACACCATATATTTT | CASSQHSGNTIYF | TRBV5-1 | . | TRBJ1-3 | .
TGTGCCAGCAGCACGAAACTAGCGGGAGTCCTGGATGAGCAGTTCTTC | CASSTKLAGVLDEQFF | TRBV5-5 | . | TRBJ2-1 | TRBD2
TGTGGCAACGGAATAAGGATAACGAAGACCTATGGCTACACCTTC | CGNGIRITKTYGYTF | TRBV8-2 | . | TRBJ1-2 | .
TGTGCCAGAAGCTTGGAGTTTGCGAACACTGAAGCTTTCTTT | CARSLEFANTEAFF | TRBV5-3 | . | TRBJ1-1 | .